What follows are 18 T cell receptor beta chains derived from one specimen sequenced in a study of blood T cell repertoires in COVID-19. The assay was immunoSEQ multiplex PCR, and TCRdb's table has in-frame clones only and misses some. The table lists some 240,000 clones, 85% of them singletons. Material for sequencing was peripheral blood. The receptors stem from a woman in her sixties or seventies with COVID-19, enrolled during active disease.

The V call is TRBV5-1, the J call TRBJ1-4, with 12 bases identical to TRBD1. Germline CDR1 reads SGHRS; CDR2 reads YFSETQ. The ends lost 3 bases at V and 1 base at J; junction bases unmatched: 4. The length of the CDR3 is 17 residues. In DNA, the CDR3 is TGCGCCAGCAGCTCCCGGGACAGGGGGCTAACTAATGAAAAACTGTTTTTT. Residues: CASSSRDRGLTNEKLFF.

The chain uses TRBV27 and TRBJ2-2; no clear D. With 1 base removed from V and 4 bases from J, the gap between germline ends came to 19 bases. In germline, CDR1 is MNHEY, CDR2 SMNVEV (reference sequence). The CDR3 totals 18 residues. The CDR3: CASSLFLPAFQATGELFF. The CDR3 nucleotides read TGTGCCAGCAGTTTATTTCTTCCGGCCTTTCAGGCCACCGGGGAGCTGTTTTTT.

The chain links TRBV29-1 to TRBJ2-1; TRBD2 matches at 12 bases. J was trimmed by 9 bases and V by 7 bases; bases with no gene match: 13. This CDR3 is built from 15 residues. Germline loops: CDR1 SQVTM, CDR2 ANQGSEA. The CDR3 DNA reads TGCAGCGCCCCCGAACGACTAGCGGGAGATGGTGAGCAGTTCTTC. The encoded protein is CSAPERLAGDGEQFF.

The V call is TRBV30, the J call TRBJ1-2; D perhaps matches TRBD1 (5 bases). Germline CDR1 is GTSNPN and CDR2 is SVGIG (reference sequence). Trimming left V 0 bases short and J 8 bases short, with 19 bases between. The CDR3 contains 15 residues. The CDR3 region has the DNA TGTGCCTGGAGTGTACAGGACCCCGGGTATACAGGCTACACCTTC. Translated, it gives CAWSVQDPGYTGYTF.

This clone was seen a few times. The chain recombines TRBV5-1 with TRBJ2-1; D uncertain. The ends were cut back, 0 bases at V and 0 bases at J, with 10 bases in the middle. The CDR3 covers 16 residues. In germline, CDR1 is SGHRS, CDR2 YFSETQ. CDR3 DNA: TGCGCCAGCAGCTTGGAAGACTCGAGCTCCTACAATGAGCAGTTCTTC. This encodes CASSLEDSSSYNEQFF.

This chain uses TRBV25-1 with TRBJ2-1; no definite D call. The V gene lost 4 bases and the J gene lost 9 bases, with 16 bases spanning the gap. Germline V gene data show CDR1 as MGHDK and CDR2 as SYGVNS. CDR3 length equals 14 residues. The CDR3: CASSGFPSGFEQFF. CDR3 DNA sequence: TGTGCCAGCAGTGGGTTCCCTTCCGGGTTTGAGCAGTTCTTC.

The gene calls are TRBV3-1 (or the pseudogene TRBV3-2) and TRBJ1-4, with 8 bases that match TRBD1. Unmatched junction bases numbered 8, after V lost 4 bases and J lost 7 bases. The CDR3 is 15 residues long. Looked up from germline, CDR1 is LGHDT and CDR2 is YNNKEL (reference sequence). The CDR3 is CASSPTRTGSEKLFF. CDR3 nucleotides: TGTGCCAGCAGCCCAACTAGGACAGGGAGTGAAAAACTGTTTTTT.

The V call is TRBV5-8, the J call TRBJ2-4; 7 bases align to TRBD1. Losses at the gene ends were 5 bases for V and 7 bases for J; bases not matched to a gene: 12. The CDR3 consists of 15 residues. Germline-derived CDR1 and CDR2 are SGHTS and YDEGEE. The CDR3 DNA sequence: TGTGCCAGCAGACCCGGACAGGCCACGGGGAACATTCAGTACTTC. Encoded protein: CASRPGQATGNIQYF.

The chain carries TRBV2 and TRBJ1-2; D may be TRBD1 (5 bases). Germline CDR1 is SNHLY and CDR2 is FYNNEI. With 10 bases removed from V and 7 bases from J, the gap between germline ends came to 22 bases. The CDR3 is made up of 14 amino acids. In DNA, the CDR3 is TGTGCCACTACGACAGAAGACGTACCTGTTGGCTACACCTTC. It encodes CATTTEDVPVGYTF.

V gene TRBV7-2 combines with J gene TRBJ1-1; D uncertain. CDR1 SGHTA and CDR2 FQGNSA come from the germline V gene. The CDR3 spans 14 residues. V was pared by 4 bases and J by 5 bases, with 14 bases between. The CDR3 nucleotides read TGTGCCAGCAGCTCTTTGCCGGGGATGACTGAAGCTTTCTTT. Residues: CASSSLPGMTEAFF. Based on the CDR3 plus reference TRBV7-2 and TRBJ1-1, the full variable domain is GAGVSQSPSNKVTEKGKDVELRCDPISGHTALYWYRQSLGQGLEFLIYFQGNSAPDKSGLPSDRFSAERTGGSVSTLTIQRTQQEDSAVYLCASSSLPGMTEAFFGQGTRLTVV.

The DNA of the CDR3 is TGTGCCAGCAGTCCGCTCGGGGGGGGTGTAACTCGAAACACTGAAGCTTTCTTT. Its translation: CASSPLGGGVTRNTEAFF. The J gene is TRBJ1-1, the V gene TRBV6-2 or TRBV6-3; possibly TRBD1 for D (5 bases). This CDR3 region has 18 residues. Germline V gene data show CDR1 as MNHEY and CDR2 as SVGEGT. V lost 5 bases, J lost 2 bases, and 24 bases lay in between.

This clone was detected once. The rearrangement uses TRBV9 and TRBJ2-3; 12 bases are shared with TRBD2. J lost 1 base, V lost 0 bases, and 6 bases had no gene match. The CDR3 is 18 residues long. Germline V gives CDR1 SGDLS, CDR2 YYNGEE. In DNA form, the CDR3 reads TGTGCCAGCAGCGTAGGCGGACTAGCGGGGCGTCGCACAGATACGCAGTATTTT. Its protein product is CASSVGGLAGRRTDTQYF.

This chain joins TRBV5-6 and TRBJ2-7; 10 nucleotides line up with TRBD1. From germline, CDR1 is SGHDT and CDR2 YYEEEE. The CDR3 totals 14 residues. J gave up 2 bases and V 4 bases, and 3 bases lay outside the gene matches. The CDR3 region has the DNA TGTGCCAGCAGCCGGGGACAGGGGACCTACGAGCAGTACTTC. Its protein is CASSRGQGTYEQYF.

The gene calls are TRBV11-3 and TRBJ1-2; 7 bases agree with TRBD1. The CDR3 covers 15 residues. V gave up 1 base and J gave up 6 bases; unmatched junction bases: 8. Germline CDR1 reads SGHNT; CDR2 reads YENEEA. In DNA, the CDR3 is TGTGCCAGCAGCTTAGTAGCACAGGGGAGTCATGGCTACACCTTC. Its protein is CASSLVAQGSHGYTF. Drawing the rest from reference TRBV11-3 and TRBJ1-2, the complete variable domain is EAGVVQSPRYKIIEKKQPVAFWCNPISGHNTLYWYLQNLGQGPELLIRYENEEAVDDSQLPKDRFSAERLKGVDSTLKIQPAELGDSAVYLCASSLVAQGSHGYTFGSGTRLTVV.

The V gene is TRBV6-1, the J gene TRBJ1-5; TRBD1 aligns across 7 bases. The CDR3 has 16 residues. Germline V gives CDR1 MNHNS, CDR2 SASEGT. V shed 3 bases, J shed 6 bases, and the junction held 11 bases outside the gene matches. CDR3 in amino acids: CASSEPGQYMGQPQHF. In nucleotides, the CDR3 is TGTGCCAGCAGTGAGCCGGGACAGTACATGGGTCAGCCCCAGCATTTT.

This chain connects TRBV19 to TRBJ2-7, with 7 bases identical to TRBD1. CDR3 length: 16 amino acids. Germline V CDR1 and CDR2: LNHDA, SQIVND (reference sequence). V lost 5 bases and J lost 0; bases outside the gene matches: 10. CDR3 sequence (DNA): TGTGCCAGTAGTCCTGCACCGGGACAGAGCTCCTACGAGCAGTACTTC. Translation gives CASSPAPGQSSYEQYF.

The chain has TRBV29-1 and TRBJ2-7; possible D gene TRBD2, 6 bases. The V end was cut by 4 bases, the J end by 2 bases, with 24 bases between. Germline values: CDR1 SQVTM, CDR2 ANQGSEA. The CDR3 runs to 17 residues. The CDR3 bases are TGCAGCGTTGTGAGGGGACTCCTAACTAAACTAACCTACGAGCAGTACTTC. Translation: CSVVRGLLTKLTYEQYF.

The chain combines TRBV9 with TRBJ2-2; D is unresolved. The germline CDR1 and CDR2 sequences are SGDLS and YYNGEE. Between the trimmed V and J ends, which lost 0 bases and 0 bases, there was a span of 6 bases. The CDR3 contains 15 residues. Here the CDR3 reads CASSVGGANTGELFF. The CDR3 DNA follows: TGTGCCAGCAGCGTAGGAGGCGCGAACACCGGGGAGCTGTTTTTT.